This TCR beta chain emerged from a study of blood T cell repertoires in COVID-19. In the study overall: The United States, Italy and Spain supplied acute and convalescent COVID-19 samples. PBMCs, B-cell-depleted T cells, or T cells were the source of the cDNA or gDNA that made up the material.

Some clones are missing from TCRdb's copy, which holds only in-frame ones; the method was immunoSEQ multiplex PCR. The sample carries more than 200,000 clones, about 88% recorded once. The sequenced material came from peripheral blood. This TCR derives from a woman aged 55-69 years with COVID-19, enrolled during active disease.

CDR3 DNA sequence: TGCGCCAGCAGCTTGGACGTCAGGGGGTCAGGGGAGCTGTTTTTT. Amino acid sequence: CASSLDVRGSGELFF. The chain recombines TRBV5-1 with TRBJ2-2, with TRBD1 identical over 7 bases. Germline CDR1 and CDR2: SGHRS and YFSETQ. Trimming at V came to 0 bases and at J to 8 bases, leaving 7 bases not matched to a gene. The CDR3 runs 15 residues.